Detailed here is one T cell receptor (beta chain). Its cognate antigen is unknown. This entry is derived from a study of STAT5B mutations in CD4+ large granular lymphocyte leukemia. Study results and caveats: The CD4+ versus CD8+ T-LGLL clonality difference may reflect limited sample size. Main leukemic clonotypes were patient-specific, but 20% to 25% appeared at low frequency elsewhere.

Per the original data handling: A productive frequency of 2.59 x 10-5 was the lowest detectable. TCRdb's copy holds only in-frame clones and misses some; the assay was immunoSEQ multiplex PCR. From that table come the V and J calls and clone size; the DNA was used to work out D and trimming. The data contain around 30,000 clones, roughly 74% of them singletons. Sequencing was done on a sample of CD4+ T cells from blood buffy coats. The TCR comes from a human donor in good health.

CDR3 amino acids: CAISAGGEETQYF. CDR3 DNA sequence: TGTGCCATCAGTGCAGGGGGCGAAGAGACCCAGTACTTC. The V gene is TRBV10-3, the J gene TRBJ2-5; 8 nucleotides align to TRBD1. CDR3 length equals 13 residues. V lost 4 bases and J lost 3; bases outside the gene matches: 1. Germline CDR1 reads ENHRY; CDR2 reads SYGVKD.